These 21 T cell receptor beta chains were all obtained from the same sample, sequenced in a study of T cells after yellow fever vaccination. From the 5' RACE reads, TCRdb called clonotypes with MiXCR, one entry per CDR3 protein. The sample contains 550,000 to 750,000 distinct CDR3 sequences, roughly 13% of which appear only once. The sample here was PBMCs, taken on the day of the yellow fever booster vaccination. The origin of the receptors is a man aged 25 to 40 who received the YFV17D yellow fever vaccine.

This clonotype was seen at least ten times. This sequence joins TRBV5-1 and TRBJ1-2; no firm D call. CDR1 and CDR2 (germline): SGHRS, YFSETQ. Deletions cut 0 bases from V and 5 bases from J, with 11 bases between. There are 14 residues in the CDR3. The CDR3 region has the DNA TGCGCCAGCAGCTTGGGGGCGGAAGAGTATGGCTACACCTTC. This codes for CASSLGAEEYGYTF.

Here the CDR3 DNA reads TGTGCCAGCAGCGTAGATGTCGGGGTTAGCACAGATACGCAGTATTTT. Its translation: CASSVDVGVSTDTQYF. The chain couples TRBV9 to TRBJ2-3; D possibly corresponds to TRBD2 (5 bases). Germline CDR1 and CDR2: SGDLS and YYNGEE. This CDR3 is built from 16 residues. V gave up 0 bases and J gave up 0 bases, with 11 bases separating them.

The CDR3 loop is CASSHLPAGLNTEAFF. CDR3 DNA sequence: TGTGCCAGCTCACACTTGCCCGCCGGCCTGAACACTGAAGCTTTCTTT. J is TRBJ1-1 and V is TRBV18; D remains unclear. The CDR3 is 16 residues long. V gave up 4 bases and J gave up 0 bases, with 15 bases separating them. Germline loops: CDR1 KGHSH, CDR2 LQKENI.

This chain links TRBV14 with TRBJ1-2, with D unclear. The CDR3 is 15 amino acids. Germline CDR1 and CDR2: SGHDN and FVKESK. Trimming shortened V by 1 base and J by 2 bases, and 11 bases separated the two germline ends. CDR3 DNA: TGTGCCAGCAGCCAAGTTACGGGGAGGAACTATGGCTACACCTTC. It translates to CASSQVTGRNYGYTF.

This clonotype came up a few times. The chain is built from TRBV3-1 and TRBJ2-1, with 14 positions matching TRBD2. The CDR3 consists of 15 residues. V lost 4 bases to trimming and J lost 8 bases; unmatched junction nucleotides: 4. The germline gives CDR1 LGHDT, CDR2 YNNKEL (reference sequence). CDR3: CASSPGLAGAHEQFF. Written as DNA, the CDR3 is TGTGCCAGCAGCCCGGGACTAGCGGGAGCACATGAGCAGTTCTTC.

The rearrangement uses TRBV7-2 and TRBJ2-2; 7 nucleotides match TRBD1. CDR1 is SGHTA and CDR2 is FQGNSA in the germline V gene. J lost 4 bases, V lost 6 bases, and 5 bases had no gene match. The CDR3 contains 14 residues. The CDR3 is CASRQGRSTGELFF. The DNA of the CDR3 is TGTGCCAGCAGACAGGGGCGGAGCACCGGGGAGCTGTTTTTT. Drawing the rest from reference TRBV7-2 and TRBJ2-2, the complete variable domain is GAGVSQSPSNKVTEKGKDVELRCDPISGHTALYWYRQSLGQGLEFLIYFQGNSAPDKSGLPSDRFSAERTGGSVSTLTIQRTQQEDSAVYLCASRQGRSTGELFFGEGSRLTVL.

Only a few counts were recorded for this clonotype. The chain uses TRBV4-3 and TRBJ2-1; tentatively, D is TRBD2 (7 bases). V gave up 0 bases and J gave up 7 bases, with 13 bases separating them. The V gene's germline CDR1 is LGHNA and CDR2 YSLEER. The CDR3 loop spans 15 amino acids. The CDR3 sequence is CASSQDRGAGNEQFF. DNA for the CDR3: TGCGCCAGCAGCCAAGATCGGGGGGCCGGGAATGAGCAGTTCTTC.

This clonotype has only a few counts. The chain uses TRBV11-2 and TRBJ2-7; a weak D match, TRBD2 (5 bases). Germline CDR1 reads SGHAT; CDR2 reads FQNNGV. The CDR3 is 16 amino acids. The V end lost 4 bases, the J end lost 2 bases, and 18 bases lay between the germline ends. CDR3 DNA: TGTGCCAGCAGCTCGATTAGGTGGGAGAACGCCTACGAGCAGTACTTC. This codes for CASSSIRWENAYEQYF.

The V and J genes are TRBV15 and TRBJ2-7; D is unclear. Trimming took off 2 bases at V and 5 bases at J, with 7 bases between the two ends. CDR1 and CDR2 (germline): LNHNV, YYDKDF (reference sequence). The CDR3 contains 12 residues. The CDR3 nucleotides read TGTGCCACCAGCAGACGAACAGACGAGCAGTACTTC. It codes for CATSRRTDEQYF.

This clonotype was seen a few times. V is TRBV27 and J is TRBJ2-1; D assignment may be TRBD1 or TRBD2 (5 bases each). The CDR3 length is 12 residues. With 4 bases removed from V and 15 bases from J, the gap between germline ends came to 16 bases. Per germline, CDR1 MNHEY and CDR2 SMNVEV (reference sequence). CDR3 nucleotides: TGTGCCAGCAGTTCTCAGGGAGTGCCAGCGTTCTTC. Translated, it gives CASSSQGVPAFF.

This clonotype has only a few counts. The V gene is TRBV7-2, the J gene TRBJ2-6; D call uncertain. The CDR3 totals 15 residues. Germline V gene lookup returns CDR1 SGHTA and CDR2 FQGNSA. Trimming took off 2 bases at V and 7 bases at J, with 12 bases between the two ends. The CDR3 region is CASSLPVSNANVLTF. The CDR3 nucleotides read TGTGCCAGCAGCTTACCCGTTAGTAACGCCAACGTCCTGACTTTC.

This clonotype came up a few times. CDR3 sequence: CSAKRTSGDNEQFF. CDR3 coding DNA: TGCAGCGCTAAAAGAACTAGCGGGGACAATGAGCAGTTCTTC. The chain employs TRBV29-1 and TRBJ2-1, with TRBD2 identical over 10 bases. V trimming: 7 bases; J trimming: 5 bases; junction bases outside the gene matches: 8. The CDR3 totals 14 residues. The germline CDR1 and CDR2 sequences are SQVTM and ANQGSEA.

CDR3 sequence reads: CASNPTAGQGSHEQFF. CDR3 coding DNA: TGTGCCAGCAACCCTACTGCGGGACAGGGTTCCCATGAGCAGTTCTTC. The chain links TRBV12-3 or TRBV12-4 to TRBJ2-1, with 9 nucleotides matching TRBD1. The CDR3 totals 16 residues. V gave up 7 bases and J gave up 8 bases; unmatched junction bases: 15.

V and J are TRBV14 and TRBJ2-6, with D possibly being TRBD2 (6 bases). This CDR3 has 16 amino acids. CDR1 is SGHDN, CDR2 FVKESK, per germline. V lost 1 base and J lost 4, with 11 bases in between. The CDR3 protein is CASSQVRDSGANVLTF. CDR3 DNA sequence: TGTGCCAGCAGCCAAGTCCGGGACTCAGGGGCCAACGTCCTGACTTTC.

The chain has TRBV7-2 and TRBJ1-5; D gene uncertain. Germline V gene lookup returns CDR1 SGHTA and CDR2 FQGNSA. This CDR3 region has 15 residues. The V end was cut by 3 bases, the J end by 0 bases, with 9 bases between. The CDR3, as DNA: TGTGCCAGCAGCTTTTCAGCTTATAGCAATCAGCCCCAGCATTTT. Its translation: CASSFSAYSNQPQHF.

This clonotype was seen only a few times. CDR3 nucleotide sequence: TGCAGTTTTGAGGGTTACGGGACCCAGTACTTC. As protein: CSFEGYGTQYF. The genes are TRBV20-1 and TRBJ2-5; D is possibly TRBD2 (5 bases). Germline CDR1 is DFQATT and CDR2 is SNEGSKA (reference sequence). The CDR3 length is 11 residues. Trimming stripped 8 bases from V and 7 bases from J, with 14 bases between.

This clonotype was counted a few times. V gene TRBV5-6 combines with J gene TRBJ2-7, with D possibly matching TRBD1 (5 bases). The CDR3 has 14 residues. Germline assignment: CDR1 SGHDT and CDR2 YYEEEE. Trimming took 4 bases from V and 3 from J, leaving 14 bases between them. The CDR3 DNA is TGTGCCAGCAGCAGTAGGGCAGGGATCTACGAGCAGTACTTC. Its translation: CASSSRAGIYEQYF.

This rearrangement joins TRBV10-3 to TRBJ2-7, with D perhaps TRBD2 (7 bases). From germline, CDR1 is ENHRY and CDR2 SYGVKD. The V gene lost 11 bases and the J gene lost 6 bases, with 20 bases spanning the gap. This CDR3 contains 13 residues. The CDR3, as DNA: TGTGCCGGGGGGCGGGAGAGCGGCCGCGAGCAGTACTTC. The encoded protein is CAGGRESGREQYF.

The CDR3 region is CSVEGANNEQFF. CDR3 nucleotides: TGCAGCGTTGAAGGAGCCAACAATGAGCAGTTCTTC. V usage is TRBV29-1 and J usage is TRBJ2-1; D gene ambiguous. Germline assignment: CDR1 SQVTM and CDR2 ANQGSEA. This CDR3 has 12 residues. V lost 1 base to trimming and J lost 5 bases, with 6 bases between them.

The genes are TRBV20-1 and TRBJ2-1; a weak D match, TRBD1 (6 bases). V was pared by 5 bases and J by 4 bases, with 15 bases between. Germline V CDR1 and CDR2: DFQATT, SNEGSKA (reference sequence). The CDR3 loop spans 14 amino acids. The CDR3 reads CSAYPGTKYNEQFF. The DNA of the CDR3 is TGCAGTGCTTACCCCGGGACAAAGTACAATGAGCAGTTCTTC.

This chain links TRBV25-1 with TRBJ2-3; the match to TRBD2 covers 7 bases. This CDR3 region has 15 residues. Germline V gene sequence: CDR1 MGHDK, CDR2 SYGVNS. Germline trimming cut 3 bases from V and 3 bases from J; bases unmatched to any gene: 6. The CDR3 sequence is CASSDPLGGTDTQYF. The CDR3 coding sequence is TGTGCCAGCAGTGACCCGCTGGGGGGGACAGATACGCAGTATTTT.